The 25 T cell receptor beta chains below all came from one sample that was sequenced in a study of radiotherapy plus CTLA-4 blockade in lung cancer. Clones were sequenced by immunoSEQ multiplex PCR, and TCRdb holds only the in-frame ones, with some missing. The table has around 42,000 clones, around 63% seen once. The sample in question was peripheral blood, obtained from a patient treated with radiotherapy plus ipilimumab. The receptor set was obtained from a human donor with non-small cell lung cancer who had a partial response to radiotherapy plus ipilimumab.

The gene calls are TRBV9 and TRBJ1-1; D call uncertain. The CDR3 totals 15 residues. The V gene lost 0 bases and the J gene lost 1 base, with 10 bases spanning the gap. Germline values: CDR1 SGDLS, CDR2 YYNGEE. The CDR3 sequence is CASSVGGGQNTEAFF. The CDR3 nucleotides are TGTGCCAGCAGCGTAGGCGGAGGCCAGAACACTGAAGCTTTCTTT. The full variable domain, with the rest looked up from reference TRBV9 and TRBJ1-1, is DSGVTQTPKHLITATGQRVTLRCSPRSGDLSVYWYQQSLDQGLQFLIQYYNGEERAKGNILERFSAQQFPDLHSELNLSSLELGDSALYFCASSVGGGQNTEAFFGQGTRLTVV.

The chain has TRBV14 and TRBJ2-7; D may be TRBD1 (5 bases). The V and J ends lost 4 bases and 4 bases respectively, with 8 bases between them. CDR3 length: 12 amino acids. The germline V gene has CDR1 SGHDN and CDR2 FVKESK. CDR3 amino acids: CASSLGVYEQYF. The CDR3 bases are TGTGCCAGCAGCCTAGGGGTGTACGAGCAGTACTTC.

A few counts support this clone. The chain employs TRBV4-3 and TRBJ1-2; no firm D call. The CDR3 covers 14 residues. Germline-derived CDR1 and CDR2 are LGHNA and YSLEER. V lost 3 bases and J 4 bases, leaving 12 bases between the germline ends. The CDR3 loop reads CASSHGIQLYGYTF. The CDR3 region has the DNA TGCGCCAGCAGCCATGGAATACAGCTCTATGGCTACACCTTC.

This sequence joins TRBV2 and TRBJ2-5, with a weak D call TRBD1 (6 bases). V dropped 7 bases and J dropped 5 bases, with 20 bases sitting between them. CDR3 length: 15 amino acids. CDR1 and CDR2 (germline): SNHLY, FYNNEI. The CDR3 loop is CASKFLGHLLETQYF. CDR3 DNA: TGTGCCAGCAAATTTCTGGGACACCTCCTCGAGACCCAGTACTTC.

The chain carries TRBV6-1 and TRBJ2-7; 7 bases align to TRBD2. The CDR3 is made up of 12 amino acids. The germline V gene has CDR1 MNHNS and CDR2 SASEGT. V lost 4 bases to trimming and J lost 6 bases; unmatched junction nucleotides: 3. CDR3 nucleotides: TGTGCCAGCAGTGCGACTAGCTTCGAGCAGTACTTC. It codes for CASSATSFEQYF.

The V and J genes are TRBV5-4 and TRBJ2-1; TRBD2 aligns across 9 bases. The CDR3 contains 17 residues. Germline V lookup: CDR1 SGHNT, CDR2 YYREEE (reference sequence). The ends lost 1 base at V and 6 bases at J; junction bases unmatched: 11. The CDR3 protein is CASSLPLAGNEVNEQFF. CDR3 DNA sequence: TGTGCCAGCAGCTTGCCTCTAGCGGGAAACGAGGTCAATGAGCAGTTCTTC.

CDR3 sequence: CASSYSTRGYGYTF. CDR3 sequence (DNA): TGTGCCAGCAGTTACTCGACCAGGGGCTATGGCTACACCTTC. The chain carries TRBV6-5 and TRBJ1-2, with TRBD1 as a possible D gene (6 bases). The germline V and J ends were trimmed by 0 bases and 4 bases, with 9 bases remaining between them. This CDR3 is built from 14 residues. In germline, CDR1 is MNHEY, CDR2 SVGAGI.

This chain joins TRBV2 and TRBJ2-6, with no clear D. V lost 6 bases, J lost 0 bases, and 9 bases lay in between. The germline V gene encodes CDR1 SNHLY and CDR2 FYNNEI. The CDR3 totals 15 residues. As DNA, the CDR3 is TGTGCCAGCAGGGAACGACACTCTGGGGCCAACGTCCTGACTTTC. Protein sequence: CASRERHSGANVLTF.

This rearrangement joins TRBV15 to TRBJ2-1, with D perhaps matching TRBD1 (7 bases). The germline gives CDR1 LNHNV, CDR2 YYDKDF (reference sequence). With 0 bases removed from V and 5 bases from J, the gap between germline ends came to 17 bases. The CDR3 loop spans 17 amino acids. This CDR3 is CATSRDWRGRPHNEQFF. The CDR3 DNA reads TGTGCCACCAGCAGAGATTGGAGGGGGCGACCCCACAATGAGCAGTTCTTC.

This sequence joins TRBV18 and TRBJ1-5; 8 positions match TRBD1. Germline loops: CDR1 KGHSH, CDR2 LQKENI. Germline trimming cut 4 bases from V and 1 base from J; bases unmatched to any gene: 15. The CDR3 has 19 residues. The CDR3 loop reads CASSLIGQGRSTSNQPQHF. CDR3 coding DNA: TGTGCCAGCTCACTTATAGGACAGGGCCGTAGTACGAGCAATCAGCCCCAGCATTTT.

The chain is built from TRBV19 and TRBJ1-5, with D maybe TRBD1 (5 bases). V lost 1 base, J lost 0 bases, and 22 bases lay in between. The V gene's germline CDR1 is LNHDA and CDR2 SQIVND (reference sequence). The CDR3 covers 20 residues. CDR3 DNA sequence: TGTGCCAGTAGTATAGCTGATTCAGGGAACGTTGACAGTAGCAATCAGCCCCAGCATTTT. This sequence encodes CASSIADSGNVDSSNQPQHF. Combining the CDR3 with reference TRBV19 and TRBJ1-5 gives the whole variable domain DGGITQSPKYLFRKEGQNVTLSCEQNLNHDAMYWYRQDPGQGLRLIYYSQIVNDFQKGDIAEGYSVSREKKESFPLTVTSAQKNPTAFYLCASSIADSGNVDSSNQPQHFGDGTRLSIL.

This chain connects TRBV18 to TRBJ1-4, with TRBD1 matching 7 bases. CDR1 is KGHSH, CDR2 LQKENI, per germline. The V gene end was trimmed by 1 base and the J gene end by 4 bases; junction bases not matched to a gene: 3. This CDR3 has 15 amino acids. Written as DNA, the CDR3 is TGTGCCAGCTCACCACGGGACAGCTTTAATGAAAAACTGTTTTTT. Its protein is CASSPRDSFNEKLFF. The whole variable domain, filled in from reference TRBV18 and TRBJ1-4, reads NAGVMQNPRHLVRRRGQEARLRCSPMKGHSHVYWYRQLPEEGLKFMVYLQKENIIDESGMPKERFSAEFPKEGPSILRIQQVVRGDSAAYFCASSPRDSFNEKLFFGSGTQLSVL.

The CDR3 sequence is CASSPGQEQETQYF. DNA for the CDR3: TGTGCCAGCAGTCCCGGACAGGAACAAGAGACCCAGTACTTC. The rearrangement links TRBV6-1 to TRBJ2-5, with 7 bases identical to TRBD1. Germline V lookup: CDR1 MNHNS, CDR2 SASEGT. The CDR3 loop spans 14 amino acids. J gave up 2 bases and V 5 bases, and 5 bases lay outside the gene matches.

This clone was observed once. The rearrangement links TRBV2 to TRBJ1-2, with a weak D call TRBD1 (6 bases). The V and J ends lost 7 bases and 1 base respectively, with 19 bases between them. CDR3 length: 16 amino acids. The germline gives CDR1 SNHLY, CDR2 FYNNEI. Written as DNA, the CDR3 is TGTGCCAGCAACATTGACAGGCAGATCGTTAACTATGGCTACACCTTC. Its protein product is CASNIDRQIVNYGYTF.

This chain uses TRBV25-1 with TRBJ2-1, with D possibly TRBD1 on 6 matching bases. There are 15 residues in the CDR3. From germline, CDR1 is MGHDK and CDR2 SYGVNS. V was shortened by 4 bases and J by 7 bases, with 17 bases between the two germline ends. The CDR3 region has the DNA TGTGCCAGCAGTGCTGGGGCAGGGGTCGGGAATGAGCAGTTCTTC. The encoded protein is CASSAGAGVGNEQFF.

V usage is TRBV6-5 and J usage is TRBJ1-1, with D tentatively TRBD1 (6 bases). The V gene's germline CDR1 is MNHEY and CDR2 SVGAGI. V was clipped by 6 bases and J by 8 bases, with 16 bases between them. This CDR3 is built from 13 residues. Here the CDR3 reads CASRRDWGLEAFF. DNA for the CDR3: TGTGCCAGCAGGCGCGACTGGGGGCTAGAAGCTTTCTTT.

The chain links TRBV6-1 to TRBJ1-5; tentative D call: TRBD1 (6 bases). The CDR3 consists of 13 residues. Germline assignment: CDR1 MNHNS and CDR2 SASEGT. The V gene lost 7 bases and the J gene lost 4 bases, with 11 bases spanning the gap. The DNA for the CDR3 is TGTGCCAGCAATAGGGGGGGGAATCAGCCCCAGCATTTT. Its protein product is CASNRGGNQPQHF.

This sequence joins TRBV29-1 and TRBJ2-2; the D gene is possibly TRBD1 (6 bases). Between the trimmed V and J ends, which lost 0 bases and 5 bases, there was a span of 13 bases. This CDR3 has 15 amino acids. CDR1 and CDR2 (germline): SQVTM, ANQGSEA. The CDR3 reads CSVEDGDTDTGELFF. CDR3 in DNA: TGCAGCGTTGAAGATGGGGACACCGATACCGGGGAGCTGTTTTTT.

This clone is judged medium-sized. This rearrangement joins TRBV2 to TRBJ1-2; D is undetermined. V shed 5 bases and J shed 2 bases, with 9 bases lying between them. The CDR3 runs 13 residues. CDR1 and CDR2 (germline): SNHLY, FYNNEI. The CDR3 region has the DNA TGTGCCAGCAGTCCCGACATAAACTATGGCTACACCTTC. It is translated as CASSPDINYGYTF.

CDR3 bases: TGTGCCAGCTCGGGGGGAATCCCAACTAATGAAAAACTGTTTTTT. Translation: CASSGGIPTNEKLFF. The rearrangement links TRBV18 to TRBJ1-4; maybe TRBD1 (5 bases). This CDR3 is 15 amino acids long. Germline CDR1 KGHSH, CDR2 LQKENI. V was clipped by 6 bases and J by 0 bases, with 11 bases between them.

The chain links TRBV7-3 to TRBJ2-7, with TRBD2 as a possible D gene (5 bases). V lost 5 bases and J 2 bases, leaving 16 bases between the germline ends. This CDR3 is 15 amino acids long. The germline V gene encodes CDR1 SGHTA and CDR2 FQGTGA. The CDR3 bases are TGTGCCAGCAGCCTAGCAGGAGGTCCGACCTACGAGCAGTACTTC. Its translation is CASSLAGGPTYEQYF.

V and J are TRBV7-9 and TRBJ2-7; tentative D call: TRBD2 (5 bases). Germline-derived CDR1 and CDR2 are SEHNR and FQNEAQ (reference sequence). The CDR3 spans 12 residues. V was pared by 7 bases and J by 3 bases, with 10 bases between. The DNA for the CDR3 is TGTGCCAGCAACCTCGGGGACTACGAGCAGTACTTC. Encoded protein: CASNLGDYEQYF.

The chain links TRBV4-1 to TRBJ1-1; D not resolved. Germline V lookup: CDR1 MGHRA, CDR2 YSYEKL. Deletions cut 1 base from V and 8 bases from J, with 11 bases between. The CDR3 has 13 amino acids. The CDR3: CASSQVGAREAFF. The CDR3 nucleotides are TGCGCCAGCAGCCAAGTTGGAGCCCGGGAAGCTTTCTTT.

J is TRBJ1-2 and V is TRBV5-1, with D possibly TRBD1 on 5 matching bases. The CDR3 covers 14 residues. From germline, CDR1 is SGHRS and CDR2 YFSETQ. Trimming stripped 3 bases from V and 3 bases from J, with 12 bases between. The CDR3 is CASSSGGGDYGYTF. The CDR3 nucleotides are TGCGCCAGCAGCTCGGGGGGAGGGGACTATGGCTACACCTTC.

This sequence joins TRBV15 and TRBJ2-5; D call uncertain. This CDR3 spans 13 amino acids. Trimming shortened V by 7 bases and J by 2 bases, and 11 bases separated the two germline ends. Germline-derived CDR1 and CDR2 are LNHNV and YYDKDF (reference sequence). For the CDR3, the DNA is TGTGCCACCAACCGAGCAATACAAGAGACCCAGTACTTC. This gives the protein CATNRAIQETQYF.